These T cell receptor beta chains were read from a single sample in a study of CD8 T cells in Susac syndrome. TCRdb recomputed calls from the immunoSEQ multiplex PCR reads with MiXCR, one row per CDR3 protein. The data hold roughly 100,000 distinct CDR3 sequences, with about 96% observed a single time. Material: CD8+ T cells from PBMCs. The receptors were sampled from a human donor with Susac syndrome. CDR3s include the opening cysteine and the closing phenylalanine or tryptophan. D genes are given only for firm matches. Size is omitted from some rows. Given values are once, few, many or a class for expanded clones.

v_gene	abundance	d_gene	j_gene	CDR3nt	CDR3aa
TRBV9	-	-	TRBJ2-1	TGTGCCAGCAGCGTAGAAACAGGGAGGCAGTTCTTC	CASSVETGRQFF
TRBV6-5	-	-	TRBJ1-6	TGTGCCAGCAGTCCGAGCGGTAATTTAGATTCACCCCTCCACTTT	CASSPSGNLDSPLHF
TRBV20-1	once	TRBD2	TRBJ2-5	TGCAGTGCTAGAGATGCGAGCGGGGGGAACCAAGAGACCCAGTACTTC	CSARDASGGNQETQYF
TRBV20-1	once	-	TRBJ1-1	TGCAGTGCTAGAGGGGGCACTGAAGCTTTCTTT	CSARGGTEAFF
TRBV6-2/TRBV6-3	-	TRBD1	TRBJ2-7	TGTGCCAGCAGTCGGCCGACAGGGAACGAGCAGTACTTC	CASSRPTGNEQYF
TRBV5-1	-	TRBD2	TRBJ2-1	TGCGCCAGCAGCTTGGAGCGGGGGGTCAACAATGAGCAGTTCTTC	CASSLERGVNNEQFF
TRBV5-1	once	TRBD2	TRBJ2-3	TGCGCCAGCAGCTCAATTAGCGGGGGGAGCACAGATACGCAGTATTTT	CASSSISGGSTDTQYF
TRBV14	-	TRBD2	TRBJ2-3	TGTGCCAGCAGCCAAAACGGGGGGGTTCGCACAGATACGCAGTATTTT	CASSQNGGVRTDTQYF
TRBV20-1	-	TRBD2	TRBJ2-1	TGCAGTGCTAGAGATTTGGCTAGCGGGTCCTACAATGAGCAGTTCTTC	CSARDLASGSYNEQFF
TRBV6-6	once	TRBD1	TRBJ2-7	TGTGCCAGCCGGGAGGACAGGGGGGGCTACGAGCAGTACTTC	CASREDRGGYEQYF
TRBV20-1	-	-	TRBJ2-6	TGCAGTGCTAGAATACAGGGTATCTCTGGGGCCAACGTCCTGACTTTC	CSARIQGISGANVLTF
TRBV5-4	-	-	TRBJ2-5	TGTGCCAGCAGCTTGGCCGGCCAGGGGTTCCCCCAGTACTTC	CASSLAGQGFPQYF
TRBV6-1	-	-	TRBJ1-1	TGTGCCAGCAGTGATGGACACATGAACACTGAAGCTTTCTTT	CASSDGHMNTEAFF
TRBV3-1	-	-	TRBJ1-1	TGTGCCAGCAGCCCGCCGGGGGGGGTGAACACTGAAGCTTTCTTT	CASSPPGGVNTEAFF
TRBV9	-	-	TRBJ1-2	TGTGCCAGCAGCCTACTGTCAGGACACGAATATGGCTACACCTTC	CASSLLSGHEYGYTF
TRBV29-1	-	TRBD1	TRBJ1-4	TGCAGCGTTCCCGGGACAGGGGGCCCTAATGAAAAACTGTTTTTT	CSVPGTGGPNEKLFF
TRBV4-3	-	-	TRBJ1-3	TGCGCCAGCAGCCAAGGCCTAGGACGGATCTCTGGAAACACCATATATTTT	CASSQGLGRISGNTIYF
TRBV23-1	once	-	TRBJ1-5	TGCGCCAGCAGTCAATCGAAGGAGATCCCCCAGATGGGGGGCAATCAGCCCCAGCATTTT	CASSQSKEIPQMGGNQPQHF
TRBV21-1	once	-	TRBJ2-7	TGTGCCAGCAGCAAAGTTAAGACAGGGATCCAGCAGTACTTC	CASSKVKTGIQQYF
TRBV27	-	TRBD2	TRBJ2-1	TGTGCCAGCTGCCGCGGGGGCGGGGGGACGGCTGAGCAGTTCTTC	CASCRGGGGTAEQFF
TRBV13	-	-	TRBJ1-4	TGTGCCAGCAGCACAGCCGGGGATGAAAAACTGTTTTTT	CASSTAGDEKLFF
TRBV6-2/TRBV6-3	-	-	TRBJ1-5	TGTGCCAGCAGTTACGGTGGCAATCAGCCCCAGCATTTT	CASSYGGNQPQHF
TRBV28	-	-	TRBJ1-1	TGTGCCAGCAGCCGTCCGGACGGCCTCACTGAAGCTTTCTTT	CASSRPDGLTEAFF
TRBV6-5	-	-	TRBJ1-6	TGTGCCAGCAGTTACTCGGATGGTTCACCCCTCCACTTT	CASSYSDGSPLHF
TRBV3-1	-	-	TRBJ1-2	TGTGCCAGCAGCCAAGATTCTACCGCAGTATGCACCTTC	CASSQDSTAVCTF
TRBV27	-	TRBD1	TRBJ1-4	TGTGCCAGCAGTTTCTGGACAGGGGGTAAACGCGATGAAAAACTGTTTTTT	CASSFWTGGKRDEKLFF
TRBV2	-	-	TRBJ2-2	TGTGCCAGCAGGAGGATGGGGGCGAACACCGGGGAGCTGTTTTTT	CASRRMGANTGELFF
TRBV6-2/TRBV6-3	-	-	TRBJ1-2	TGTGCCAGCAGTACCCAGGACGTCTATGGCTACACCTTC	CASSTQDVYGYTF
TRBV2	-	-	TRBJ1-2	TGTGCCAGCAGCAAAAGCACAGGGCATGGCTACACCTTC	CASSKSTGHGYTF
TRBV28	-	TRBD2	TRBJ2-3	TGTGCCAGCAGTTTTCGGGGGGTCGCCACAGATACGCAGTATTTT	CASSFRGVATDTQYF
TRBV7-3	once	-	TRBJ1-1	TGTGCCAGCTACCATCCGGGAACTAACACTGAAGCTTTCTTT	CASYHPGTNTEAFF
TRBV5-1	-	TRBD1	TRBJ2-6	TGCGCCAGCAGCCCGTGGGACAGCTCTGGGGCCAACGTCCTGACTTTC	CASSPWDSSGANVLTF
TRBV1	-	-	TRBJ2-5	TGCACCAGCAGCCAAGACTACAAGGGGAGACTAGCTTCCACCCCTCAAGAGACCCAGTACTTC	CTSSQDYKGRLASTPQETQYF
TRBV4-3	-	TRBD1	TRBJ1-1	TGCGCCAGCAGCCCCACCCAGGACAGGAGACACACTGAAGCTTTCTTT	CASSPTQDRRHTEAFF
TRBV20-1	-	TRBD2	TRBJ2-1	TGCAGTGCTAGACAACTAGCGGGGGGGTTTGAGCAGTTCTTC	CSARQLAGGFEQFF
TRBV18	-	-	TRBJ1-1	TGTGCCAGCTCACCGGTAACAGTTAATGAAGCTTTCTTT	CASSPVTVNEAFF
TRBV7-9	once	-	TRBJ1-4	TGTGCCAGCAGCCCGGGGGCGGCCAGCGAGGAACTGTTTTTT	CASSPGAASEELFF
TRBV4-2	-	-	TRBJ1-1	TGTGCCAGCAGCCAAGACCTCGGAGGGACTGAAGCTTTCTTT	CASSQDLGGTEAFF
TRBV4-3	-	TRBD1	TRBJ1-2	TGCGCCAGCTCCGTGACGGGGACAGGGGAGAATGATGGCTACACCTTC	CASSVTGTGENDGYTF
TRBV4-3	-	TRBD1	TRBJ1-5	TGCGCCAGCAGCCAGGGTCAGGGGGATCAGCCCCAGCATTTT	CASSQGQGDQPQHF
TRBV4-3	-	TRBD1	TRBJ1-2	TGCGCCAGCAGCCAAGAGAGGGACAGGCTCCGGGAGGGCTACACCTTC	CASSQERDRLREGYTF
TRBV20-1	-	-	TRBJ2-3	TGCAGTGCTAGAGTGCCTGGCACAGATACGCAGTATTTT	CSARVPGTDTQYF
TRBV6-2/TRBV6-3	-	-	TRBJ1-2	TGTGCCAGCAGTTGGGGGAGCTTCGGCTACACCTTC	CASSWGSFGYTF
TRBV20-1	-	-	TRBJ1-4	TGCAGTGCCGAGACGGAGGAAGAAACTAATGAAAAACTGTTTTTT	CSAETEEETNEKLFF
TRBV28	-	TRBD1	TRBJ1-5	TGTGCCAGCAGTCTTCAGGGGGGAGGACAGCCCCAGCATTTT	CASSLQGGGQPQHF
TRBV30	-	-	TRBJ1-2	TGTGCCTGGAGGTGGGGGTCTTATGGCTACACCTTC	CAWRWGSYGYTF
TRBV9	-	-	TRBJ1-2	TGTGCCAGCAGCCCCCGCAACGACGGATCCCTCTATGGCTACACCTTC	CASSPRNDGSLYGYTF
TRBV5-6	-	-	TRBJ2-5	TGTGCCAGCAGCTTTGATCTAGCGTCCCAAGAGACCCAGTACTTC	CASSFDLASQETQYF
TRBV7-9	-	TRBD1	TRBJ2-5	TGTGCCAGCAGCAAGGGACAGGGGATCGCCCAGTACTTC	CASSKGQGIAQYF
TRBV19	-	-	TRBJ1-2	TGTGCCAGTAGTATTGCACAGACCTACACCTTC	CASSIAQTYTF